The T cell receptor (beta chain) under discussion was sequenced for a study of memory CD4+ T cells and cytomegalovirus serostatus. Turning to the study itself: Donors were healthy Belgian adults, under 10 CMV seropositive and approximately 23 seronegative.

The CDR3 loop spans 15 amino acids. V was clipped by 2 bases and J by 4 bases, with 15 bases between them. Germline-derived CDR1 and CDR2 are SGHAT and FQNNGV. Measured with immunoSEQ multiplex PCR; TCRdb has only the in-frame clones, and not every one. The sample holds about 27,000 clones; about 70% are singletons and the top ten take 0.95% to 1.1%. The sort gate was single viable CD3+CD4+CD8-CD45RO+ cells for memory CD4+ T cells. A note on this clone: The antigen is undetermined.

Study observations and caveats: About two fifths of the roughly 150 known CMV-associated TCRbeta sequences appeared in CD4+ memory.

The sample comprised memory CD4+ T cells from blood. The clonotype was recovered from an adult in good health and CMV-seronegative. This chain joins TRBV11-2 and TRBJ2-7; tentatively, D is TRBD1 (6 bases). CDR3 nucleotide sequence: TGTGCCAGCAGCTTACTACCGGGACAAGTTTACGAGCAGTACTTC. It translates to CASSLLPGQVYEQYF.